The text below deals with one TCR beta chain. This sample is part of a study of cytomegalovirus exposure and HLA in healthy donors. Germline CDR1 SNHLY, CDR2 FYNNEI. V lost 1 base, J lost 2 bases, and 4 bases lay in between. This CDR3 spans 13 amino acids. The PCR had 60 Vbeta and 13 Jbeta primers. TCRdb's table, derived via immunoSEQ multiplex PCR, lists solely in-frame clones and lacks some. The sample lists about 160,000 clones, 60% to 75% occurring once. The source material was PBMCs. This rearrangement joins TRBV2 to TRBJ2-3, with D unresolved. The receptor was isolated from a woman in her fifties or sixties in good health and CMV-seropositive. Here the CDR3 DNA reads TGTGCCAGCAGTGAAGTCTTCACAGATACGCAGTATTTT. As protein: CASSEVFTDTQYF.